Listed below are T cell receptor beta chains from one sample, sequenced in a study of shared clonotypes between healthy human individuals. TCRdb keeps only in-frame clones here, not all; method: immunoSEQ multiplex PCR. The profile covers around 990,000 clones, with roughly 77% appearing a single time and 0.89% taken by the ten largest. The specimen sequenced was memory CD4+ T cells from PBMCs. The receptors were gathered from a man between 18 and 29 years old in good health. Some clones in this sample may be carry-over from other donors' samples. The CDR3 runs from the conserved cysteine through the conserved F or W. The D gene is left open where the match is weak. Clone size is shown for a subset of rows, as once, few, many or a class of expanded clone.

d_call: TRBD1
j_call: TRBJ2-7
v_call: TRBV5-1
clone_size: -
cdr3_aa: CASSLTGASLYEQYF
cdr3_nt: TGCGCCAGCAGCTTGACAGGGGCTAGCCTCTACGAGCAGTACTTC

d_call: -
j_call: TRBJ1-1
v_call: TRBV28
clone_size: -
cdr3_aa: CASSFPHYRPISGNTEAFF
cdr3_nt: TGTGCCAGCAGTTTCCCCCATTATAGGCCAATTAGTGGGAACACTGAAGCTTTCTTT

d_call: -
j_call: TRBJ2-5
v_call: TRBV28
clone_size: -
cdr3_aa: CASQIGTGQETQYF
cdr3_nt: TGTGCCAGCCAGATCGGGACTGGCCAAGAGACCCAGTACTTC

d_call: -
j_call: TRBJ1-1
v_call: TRBV20-1
clone_size: -
cdr3_aa: CSAQGNTEAFF
cdr3_nt: TGCAGTGCCCAGGGAAACACTGAAGCTTTCTTT

d_call: -
j_call: TRBJ1-2
v_call: TRBV29-1
clone_size: once
cdr3_aa: CSVSWDWGYTF
cdr3_nt: TGCAGCGTCTCATGGGACTGGGGCTACACCTTC

d_call: -
j_call: TRBJ2-2
v_call: TRBV6-5
clone_size: -
cdr3_aa: CASRDRIMTGELFF
cdr3_nt: TGTGCCAGCCGAGACAGGATCATGACCGGGGAGCTGTTTTTT

d_call: TRBD1
j_call: TRBJ2-7
v_call: TRBV7-2
clone_size: once
cdr3_aa: CASRWGQGFYEQYF
cdr3_nt: TGTGCCAGCAGGTGGGGACAGGGGTTCTACGAGCAGTACTTC

d_call: TRBD1
j_call: TRBJ2-2
v_call: TRBV2
clone_size: -
cdr3_aa: CASTRTGNTGELFF
cdr3_nt: TGTGCCAGCACCCGGACAGGGAACACCGGGGAGCTGTTTTTT

d_call: -
j_call: TRBJ2-1
v_call: TRBV30
clone_size: once
cdr3_aa: CAWRMSYNEQFF
cdr3_nt: TGTGCCTGGAGAATGTCCTACAATGAGCAGTTCTTC

d_call: TRBD2
j_call: TRBJ2-3
v_call: TRBV4-1
clone_size: -
cdr3_aa: CASSQDPSGAGDTQYF
cdr3_nt: TGCGCCAGCAGCCAAGATCCCAGCGGAGCGGGGGATACGCAGTATTTT

d_call: -
j_call: TRBJ2-1
v_call: TRBV29-1
clone_size: -
cdr3_aa: CSPVKADNEQFF
cdr3_nt: TGCAGCCCTGTGAAGGCGGACAATGAGCAGTTCTTC

d_call: TRBD1
j_call: TRBJ1-4
v_call: TRBV9
clone_size: -
cdr3_aa: CASSLRGDRASEKLFF
cdr3_nt: TGTGCCAGCAGTCTTCGGGGGGACAGGGCTTCTGAAAAACTGTTTTTT

d_call: -
j_call: TRBJ1-2
v_call: TRBV11-2
clone_size: few
cdr3_aa: CASSSTYGYTF
cdr3_nt: TGTGCCAGCAGCAGTACCTATGGCTACACCTTC

d_call: -
j_call: TRBJ2-2
v_call: TRBV27
clone_size: -
cdr3_aa: CASTGSGSSTGELFF
cdr3_nt: TGTGCCAGCACGGGTTCCGGGTCCTCCACCGGGGAGCTGTTTTTT

d_call: -
j_call: TRBJ1-2
v_call: TRBV7-9
clone_size: -
cdr3_aa: CASSLFTQGRGGYTF
cdr3_nt: TGTGCCAGCAGCTTATTCACACAGGGTAGAGGAGGCTACACCTTC

d_call: -
j_call: TRBJ1-6
v_call: TRBV9
clone_size: -
cdr3_aa: CASSVDIGGRYNSPLHF
cdr3_nt: TGTGCCAGCAGCGTCGATATTGGGGGACGGTATAATTCACCCCTCCACTTT

d_call: TRBD1
j_call: TRBJ2-7
v_call: TRBV5-4
clone_size: -
cdr3_aa: CASSLEGQGSEQYF
cdr3_nt: TGTGCCAGCAGCTTGGAGGGACAGGGAAGCGAGCAGTACTTC

d_call: -
j_call: TRBJ2-2
v_call: TRBV20-1
clone_size: -
cdr3_aa: CSARVGGELFF
cdr3_nt: TGCAGTGCTAGAGTTGGCGGGGAGCTGTTTTTT

d_call: -
j_call: TRBJ1-4
v_call: TRBV5-1
clone_size: -
cdr3_aa: CASSLARGVNEKLFF
cdr3_nt: TGCGCCAGCAGCTTGGCCAGAGGGGTTAATGAAAAACTGTTTTTT

d_call: TRBD1
j_call: TRBJ1-5
v_call: TRBV6-6
clone_size: -
cdr3_aa: CASSPGQGSQPQHF
cdr3_nt: TGTGCCAGCAGCCCGGGACAGGGCTCCCAGCCCCAGCATTTT

d_call: -
j_call: TRBJ2-3
v_call: TRBV5-6
clone_size: -
cdr3_aa: CASSLVGGDTQYF
cdr3_nt: TGTGCCAGCAGCTTGGTTGGGGGCGATACGCAGTATTTT

d_call: -
j_call: TRBJ1-2
v_call: TRBV18
clone_size: -
cdr3_aa: CASSPQGDGYTF
cdr3_nt: TGTGCCAGCTCCCCTCAAGGCGATGGCTACACCTTC

d_call: -
j_call: TRBJ2-7
v_call: TRBV28
clone_size: -
cdr3_aa: CASSSQRIEQYF
cdr3_nt: TGTGCCAGCAGTTCCCAACGCATCGAGCAGTACTTC

d_call: TRBD2
j_call: TRBJ2-5
v_call: TRBV30
clone_size: -
cdr3_aa: CAWRSGLAGQETQYF
cdr3_nt: TGTGCCTGGAGATCGGGACTAGCGGGCCAAGAGACCCAGTACTTC

d_call: -
j_call: TRBJ2-4
v_call: TRBV18
clone_size: -
cdr3_aa: CASSPSMGAENIQYF
cdr3_nt: TGTGCCAGCTCACCCAGTATGGGGGCCGAAAACATTCAGTACTTC

d_call: -
j_call: TRBJ1-1
v_call: TRBV2
clone_size: -
cdr3_aa: CASSPREAFF
cdr3_nt: TGTGCCAGCAGTCCCCGGGAAGCTTTCTTT

d_call: TRBD2
j_call: TRBJ2-1
v_call: TRBV5-4
clone_size: few
cdr3_aa: CASSLDSGTNEQFF
cdr3_nt: TGTGCCAGCAGCTTGGACAGCGGGACGAATGAGCAGTTCTTC

d_call: -
j_call: TRBJ1-1
v_call: TRBV11-1
clone_size: -
cdr3_aa: CASSPDLNTEAFF
cdr3_nt: TGTGCCAGCAGTCCGGACCTGAACACTGAAGCTTTCTTT

d_call: -
j_call: TRBJ1-1
v_call: TRBV18
clone_size: -
cdr3_aa: CASSLQEGNTEAFF
cdr3_nt: TGTGCCAGCTCACTGCAGGAGGGGAACACTGAAGCTTTCTTT

d_call: -
j_call: TRBJ2-7
v_call: TRBV7-8
clone_size: -
cdr3_aa: CASSYDSDEQYF
cdr3_nt: TGTGCCAGCAGCTATGACAGTGACGAGCAGTACTTC

d_call: TRBD1
j_call: TRBJ2-3
v_call: TRBV5-6
clone_size: -
cdr3_aa: CASSRPGTGNTDTQYF
cdr3_nt: TGTGCCAGCAGCCGACCCGGGACAGGGAACACAGATACGCAGTATTTT

d_call: -
j_call: TRBJ2-1
v_call: TRBV15
clone_size: -
cdr3_aa: CATSRDGRREQFF
cdr3_nt: TGTGCCACCAGCAGAGATGGGCGCCGGGAGCAGTTCTTC

d_call: TRBD2
j_call: TRBJ2-5
v_call: TRBV10-1
clone_size: -
cdr3_aa: CASSLTGEGETQYF
cdr3_nt: TGCGCCAGCAGCCTGACTGGGGAGGGGGAGACCCAGTACTTC

d_call: -
j_call: TRBJ2-1
v_call: TRBV5-1
clone_size: -
cdr3_aa: CASSLGTSYNEQFF
cdr3_nt: TGCGCCAGCAGCTTGGGGACGTCGTACAATGAGCAGTTCTTC

d_call: -
j_call: TRBJ1-2
v_call: TRBV28
clone_size: -
cdr3_aa: CASSPKPGHYGYTF
cdr3_nt: TGTGCCAGCAGTCCAAAGCCGGGGCACTATGGCTACACCTTC

d_call: -
j_call: TRBJ2-5
v_call: TRBV6-6
clone_size: -
cdr3_aa: CASSYSRPAGETQYF
cdr3_nt: TGTGCCAGCAGTTACTCGAGGCCCGCAGGGGAGACCCAGTACTTC

d_call: -
j_call: TRBJ2-7
v_call: TRBV28
clone_size: -
cdr3_aa: CASSGREQYF
cdr3_nt: TGTGCCAGCAGTGGGCGCGAGCAGTACTTC

d_call: TRBD1
j_call: TRBJ1-2
v_call: TRBV5-1
clone_size: -
cdr3_aa: CASSPIQGDYGYTF
cdr3_nt: TGCGCCAGCAGCCCCATACAGGGGGACTATGGCTACACCTTC

d_call: TRBD1
j_call: TRBJ2-7
v_call: TRBV27
clone_size: once
cdr3_aa: CASSDRVARGEQYF
cdr3_nt: TGTGCCAGCAGCGACAGGGTGGCTCGTGGCGAGCAGTACTTC

d_call: -
j_call: TRBJ2-5
v_call: TRBV21-1
clone_size: -
cdr3_aa: CASSPSRGFWEETQYF
cdr3_nt: TGTGCCAGCAGCCCCTCGCGAGGGTTTTGGGAAGAGACCCAGTACTTC

d_call: TRBD2
j_call: TRBJ2-2
v_call: TRBV5-4
clone_size: -
cdr3_aa: CASTTHSAGASGAGELFF
cdr3_nt: TGTGCCAGCACCACCCACTCAGCGGGAGCCTCCGGGGCCGGGGAGCTGTTTTTT

d_call: -
j_call: TRBJ1-1
v_call: TRBV28
clone_size: -
cdr3_aa: CASRGPGFEDTEAFF
cdr3_nt: TGTGCCAGCAGGGGTCCCGGGTTCGAGGACACTGAAGCTTTCTTT